Listed here are 18 T cell receptor beta chains from one sample, sequenced in a study of blood T cells in healthy people across ages. A second about 7 to 11 cycle PCR used barcoded and J-beta primers. Via MiXCR, TCRdb re-called the 5' RACE reads, giving one row per CDR3 protein. Among roughly 1.7 million distinct CDR3 sequences listed, roughly 32% were seen once. Sequenced input: blood. These receptors were taken from a woman in her twenties or thirties in good health.

The DNA for the CDR3 is TGCAGTGCTAGAGACGGGACAGGGGGCCACGAGCAGTACTTC. Translation gives CSARDGTGGHEQYF. The chain joins TRBV20-1 to TRBJ2-7; 12 bases line up with TRBD1. CDR3 length equals 14 residues. Per germline, CDR1 DFQATT and CDR2 SNEGSKA (reference sequence). V lost 0 bases and J lost 5; bases outside the gene matches: 2.

This clonotype was seen ten or more times. This chain joins TRBV11-2 and TRBJ2-7; the match to TRBD1 covers 7 bases. From germline, CDR1 is SGHAT and CDR2 FQNNGV. The CDR3 consists of 12 residues. V gave up 4 bases and J gave up 7 bases; unmatched junction bases: 4. The CDR3 loop reads CASSSTGVEQYF. As DNA, the CDR3 is TGTGCCAGCAGCTCAACAGGGGTAGAGCAGTACTTC.

The chain links TRBV12-3 or TRBV12-4 to TRBJ2-2; D unresolved. V shed 2 bases and J shed 3 bases, with 7 bases lying between them. The CDR3 is 14 amino acids. The CDR3: CASSLSQYTGELFF. The CDR3 DNA follows: TGTGCCAGCAGTTTATCACAGTACACCGGGGAGCTGTTTTTT.

The table lists this clonotype with many counts. The chain links TRBV7-2 to TRBJ2-3; TRBD2 matches 8 bases. Per the germline V gene, CDR1 is SGHTA and CDR2 is FQGNSA. The CDR3 consists of 16 residues. J gave up 5 bases and V 6 bases, and 13 bases lay outside the gene matches. This chain's CDR3 is CASSLTGGQGKDTQYF. The DNA for the CDR3 is TGTGCCAGCAGTTTAACGGGGGGGCAAGGGAAAGATACGCAGTATTTT. Complete variable domain (other parts from reference TRBV7-2 and TRBJ2-3): GAGVSQSPSNKVTEKGKDVELRCDPISGHTALYWYRQSLGQGLEFLIYFQGNSAPDKSGLPSDRFSAERTGGSVSTLTIQRTQQEDSAVYLCASSLTGGQGKDTQYFGPGTRLTVL.

Regarding this clonotype: A read error may explain this, as a much larger clone is one base away. CDR3: CSATSTSYGQYF. The CDR3 DNA is TGCAGTGCCACCTCGACTTCCTACGGGCAGTACTTC. The chain carries TRBV20-1 and TRBJ2-5; D remains ambiguous. Germline CDR1 DFQATT, CDR2 SNEGSKA (reference sequence). This CDR3 spans 12 amino acids. V was clipped by 6 bases and J by 11 bases, with 19 bases between them.

This clonotype was observed a handful of times. The chain is built from TRBV27 and TRBJ1-2; D perhaps matches TRBD1 (5 bases). Trimming removed 0 bases at V and 3 bases at J, with 11 bases between. The germline V gene has CDR1 MNHEY and CDR2 SMNVEV (reference sequence). The CDR3 covers 15 residues. DNA of the CDR3: TGTGCCAGCAGTTTATCGCACCGGGACTACTATGGCTACACCTTC. Translation: CASSLSHRDYYGYTF.

This clonotype occurred a few times. The rearrangement joins TRBV14 to TRBJ2-1; 8 positions agree with TRBD2. CDR3 length: 13 residues. Germline CDR1 reads SGHDN; CDR2 reads FVKESK. V shed 3 bases and J 9 bases; nucleotides not matched to a gene: 4. The CDR3 region is CASSQFLAGEQFF. Here the CDR3 DNA reads TGTGCCAGCAGCCAGTTTCTAGCGGGTGAGCAGTTCTTC.

The chain carries TRBV21-1 and TRBJ2-1; the table's D gene call, TRBD2, was not cross checked with the DNA. The assigned J gene may be wrong: the sequence end matches TRBJ2-7 better. TRBV21-1 is an annotated pseudogene. This CDR3 contains 17 residues. The CDR3 DNA follows: TGTGCCAGCAGCAAAGTCAGACTAGCGGGAGGGCCCTGCGAGCAGTACTTC. It specifies CASSKVRLAGGPCEQYF.

The table lists this clonotype with a count of one. The genes are TRBV6-6 and TRBJ2-5; D remains ambiguous. The germline V and J ends were trimmed by 5 bases and 5 bases, with 18 bases remaining between them. Per germline, CDR1 MNHNY and CDR2 SVGAGI (reference sequence). CDR3 length: 15 residues. As DNA, the CDR3 is TGTGCCAGCAGTGGGTCTTCGTTGTATGGGGAGACCCAGTACTTC. Protein sequence: CASSGSSLYGETQYF.

This clonotype occurred a few times. This chain links TRBV6-4 with TRBJ1-6, with D perhaps TRBD1 (6 bases). The CDR3 spans 13 residues. Germline values: CDR1 MRHNA, CDR2 SNTAGT. The ends were cut back, 0 bases at V and 9 bases at J, with 6 bases in the middle. The DNA of the CDR3 is TGTGCCAGCAGTGACTCCAGGGGTTCACCCCTCCACTTT. Translated: CASSDSRGSPLHF.

V is TRBV24-1 and J is TRBJ2-5, with TRBD2 identical over 8 bases. Germline V gives CDR1 KGHDR, CDR2 SFDVKD. The CDR3 runs 15 residues. After removal of 4 bases from V and 5 bases from J, the junction contained 8 bases not matched to a gene. The CDR3: CATSDSAGGRETQYF. DNA for the CDR3: TGTGCCACCAGTGACAGTGCGGGAGGTCGTGAGACCCAGTACTTC.

This clonotype was recorded a few times. The chain uses TRBV27 and TRBJ2-1; maybe TRBD1 (6 bases). CDR1 and CDR2 from the germline V gene are MNHEY and SMNVEV (reference sequence). Trimming left V 2 bases short and J 6 bases short, with 11 bases between. There are 14 residues in the CDR3. The CDR3 loop is CASSLQGTVNEQFF. The CDR3 DNA follows: TGTGCCAGCAGTTTACAGGGGACGGTCAATGAGCAGTTCTTC.

The V and J genes are TRBV28 and TRBJ1-6, with TRBD1 identical over 10 bases. Germline CDR1 is MDHEN and CDR2 is SYDVKM. The CDR3 sequence is 19 residues long. Trimming removed 2 bases from V and 9 bases from J; junction bases left unmatched: 16. The CDR3 is CASSLSPGGGQGVASPLHF. The CDR3 DNA is TGTGCCAGCAGTTTAAGCCCCGGGGGAGGACAGGGGGTAGCTTCACCCCTCCACTTT.

The genes are TRBV4-1 and TRBJ2-1; perhaps TRBD2 as D (6 bases). The CDR3 contains 16 residues. The germline V and J ends were trimmed by 0 bases and 2 bases, with 11 bases remaining between them. CDR1 MGHRA and CDR2 YSYEKL come from the germline V gene. CDR3 in DNA: TGCGCCAGCAGCCAAGATCTGACGGGAGCCTACAATGAGCAGTTCTTC. It encodes CASSQDLTGAYNEQFF.

The chain uses TRBV20-1 and TRBJ1-2; TRBD1 agrees at 7 bases. Trimming removed 6 bases from V and 8 bases from J; junction bases left unmatched: 6. Germline loops: CDR1 DFQATT, CDR2 SNEGSKA (reference sequence). This CDR3 has 11 residues. The CDR3 reads CSATGVWGYTF. DNA of the CDR3: TGCAGTGCCACAGGGGTTTGGGGCTACACCTTC.

The chain carries TRBV19 and TRBJ1-5; the D gene is possibly TRBD1 (5 bases). With 5 bases removed from V and 9 bases from J, the gap between germline ends came to 20 bases. This CDR3 spans 15 amino acids. Germline CDR1 is LNHDA and CDR2 is SQIVND (reference sequence). DNA of the CDR3: TGTGCCAGTAGTCCAGGGTATTCGGGAAATTGGCCCCAGCATTTT. Translation gives CASSPGYSGNWPQHF.

This chain connects TRBV12-3 or TRBV12-4 to TRBJ2-1; 7 bases map to TRBD1. Losses at the gene ends were 7 bases for V and 5 bases for J; bases not matched to a gene: 8. This CDR3 is 14 amino acids long. This CDR3 reads CASTRDRENNEQFF. In nucleotides, the CDR3 is TGTGCCAGCACCAGGGACAGAGAGAACAATGAGCAGTTCTTC.

The rearrangement joins TRBV20-1 to TRBJ1-5, with D possibly being TRBD1 (5 bases). Germline-derived CDR1 and CDR2 are DFQATT and SNEGSKA (reference sequence). The CDR3 is 15 residues long. Between the trimmed V and J ends, which lost 0 bases and 7 bases, there was a span of 16 bases. In nucleotides, the CDR3 is TGCAGTGCTAGAGATCAGGGAGGGTATTACCAGCCCCAGCATTTT. Residues: CSARDQGGYYQPQHF.